These T cell receptor beta chains were read from a single sample in a study of identical twins. TCRdb passed the 5' RACE reads through MiXCR, listing each CDR3 protein once. The sample shows 400,000 to 550,000 distinct CDR3 sequences, approximately 25% of them seen only once. These data were also reused for a study on T cells expressing NK-cell markers.

The sequenced sample was CD4+ T cells sorted from blood. The receptors stem from a woman aged 18-29 years in good health. Both conserved end residues are part of each CDR3.

CDR3: CASSLVKVAGGMYTQYF
J: TRBJ2-3
V: TRBV5-1

CDR3: CASSQLIGTDTQYF
J: TRBJ2-3
V: TRBV4-2

CDR3: CASSHRDREYF
J: TRBJ2-4
V: TRBV7-7

CDR3: CASRGSGGSSYNEQFF
J: TRBJ2-1
V: TRBV6-1

CDR3: CASSTSGSLQEQYF
J: TRBJ2-7
V: TRBV25-1

CDR3: CASSQDRSSEKLFF
J: TRBJ1-4
V: TRBV4-2

CDR3: CASSQVSGGGYNEQFF
J: TRBJ2-1
V: TRBV4-2

CDR3: CATSGTNTGELFF
J: TRBJ2-2
V: TRBV15

CDR3: CARGQGRETQYF
J: TRBJ2-5
V: TRBV2

CDR3: CASGGGAVPETQYF
J: TRBJ2-5
V: TRBV12-5

CDR3: CASSVAGGRPATDTQYF
J: TRBJ2-3
V: TRBV9

CDR3: CSAREGVYTGELFF
J: TRBJ2-2
V: TRBV20-1

CDR3: CASSPYSGSSYEQYF
J: TRBJ2-7
V: TRBV6-1

CDR3: CASSRDLLEQYF
J: TRBJ2-7
V: TRBV5-1

CDR3: CSVHRDRVGEETQYF
J: TRBJ2-5
V: TRBV29-1

CDR3: CAITERPLNQPQHF
J: TRBJ1-5
V: TRBV10-3

CDR3: CASSRGGVQETQYF
J: TRBJ2-5
V: TRBV6-1

CDR3: CASTRGGGLDNEQFF
J: TRBJ2-1
V: TRBV7-9

CDR3: CAISESMGNSPLHF
J: TRBJ1-6
V: TRBV10-3

CDR3: CSAVQGLARKFF
J: TRBJ2-1
V: TRBV20-1

CDR3: CASSLFPGEEAFF
J: TRBJ1-1
V: TRBV5-1

CDR3: CSASHPTYTDTQYF
J: TRBJ2-3
V: TRBV20-1

CDR3: CASSLGGFEPQHF
J: TRBJ1-5
V: TRBV5-1

CDR3: CASMQLHEQFF
J: TRBJ2-1
V: TRBV5-1

CDR3: CASRPGQATQYF
J: TRBJ2-3
V: TRBV12-3/TRBV12-4

CDR3: CSADRDRSSYEQYF
J: TRBJ2-7
V: TRBV20-1

CDR3: CASSQGGTTTDTQYF
J: TRBJ2-3
V: TRBV4-2

CDR3: CSASGGFGETQYF
J: TRBJ2-5
V: TRBV20-1

CDR3: CASSSQAGQSVDTQYF
J: TRBJ2-3
V: TRBV5-1

CDR3: CASSLAGAGAAIYEQYF
J: TRBJ2-7
V: TRBV7-2

CDR3: CASSFERAGESYNEQFF
J: TRBJ2-1
V: TRBV11-2

CDR3: CASSKVGGGDYEQYF
J: TRBJ2-7
V: TRBV21-1

CDR3: CASGGAEAFF
J: TRBJ1-1
V: TRBV2

CDR3: CATSRDPGQHGYTF
J: TRBJ1-2
V: TRBV15

CDR3: CASRPPGSSYGYTF
J: TRBJ1-2
V: TRBV6-1

CDR3: CSARDRISNQPQHF
J: TRBJ1-5
V: TRBV20-1

CDR3: CASSSQGGSLEQYF
J: TRBJ2-7
V: TRBV7-9

CDR3: CASSYPQRGASGEQFF
J: TRBJ2-1
V: TRBV6-2/TRBV6-3

CDR3: CASSLLGAAFF
J: TRBJ1-1
V: TRBV5-1

CDR3: CATTSLGDEQYF
J: TRBJ2-7
V: TRBV6-1

CDR3: CATSRAGGPYNEQFF
J: TRBJ2-1
V: TRBV15

CDR3: CASSDPGGPRYEQYF
J: TRBJ2-7
V: TRBV2